A single T cell receptor beta chain is shown here with its context. Its target is not known. The naive CD8 subset, CD45RO-negative cells positively selected for CCR7, excluded terminally differentiated effector memory CD45RA+ cells. The CDR3 runs to 16 residues. From germline, CDR1 is MNHNY and CDR2 SVGAGI (reference sequence). The junction had 9 bases not matched to a gene; V was cut back by 2 bases and J by 5 bases. Sequencing was performed with immunoSEQ multiplex PCR; in TCRdb, only in-frame clones are kept and a portion is missing. Of around 2,000,000 clones in the sample, about 95% were seen once. The sample belongs to a study of shared clonotypes between healthy human individuals. General observations from the study: Naive subsets usually exceeded memory subsets in estimated richness.

The sequence was obtained from a man younger than 30 in good health. J is TRBJ2-5 and V is TRBV6-6; 9 bases are shared with TRBD2. The sequencing input was naive CD8+ T cells sorted from blood. CDR3 sequence (DNA): TGTGCCAGCAGTTACCCTACTAGCGGGCCAGGGGAGACCCAGTACTTC. It specifies CASSYPTSGPGETQYF.